This TCR beta chain was recorded in a study of T cell responses to AZD1222 COVID-19 vaccine. Study information: Analysis merged second doses at about 4 or about 12 weeks. Regarding the study as a whole: The span of vaccine-associated CD4 TCRs extended across spike, with dominance at 160-218 and 743-854. Clonal diversity was possibly underestimated; the donors were predominantly white British and more often female. An increase in Spike-specific TCR breadth and depth was observed after two AZD1222 doses.

This CDR3 region has 12 residues. The germline V and J ends were trimmed by 6 bases and 5 bases, with 11 bases remaining between them. In germline, CDR1 is MNHEY, CDR2 SVGAGI. The method was immunoSEQ multiplex PCR; TCRdb's version includes in-frame clones alone and lacks a portion of them. The top ten clones hold roughly 5% of a sample with 120,000 to 150,000 clones, 93% of them seen once. This clone came up once. The target antigen is unknown. Sample: peripheral blood, taken on day 0 of AZD1222 vaccination. This sequence originates from an adult in good health. V gene TRBV6-5 combines with J gene TRBJ2-7; D perhaps matches TRBD2 (6 bases). The CDR3, as DNA: TGTGCCAGCAGCCTTGGCGGGAACGAGCAGTACTTC. Its protein is CASSLGGNEQYF.